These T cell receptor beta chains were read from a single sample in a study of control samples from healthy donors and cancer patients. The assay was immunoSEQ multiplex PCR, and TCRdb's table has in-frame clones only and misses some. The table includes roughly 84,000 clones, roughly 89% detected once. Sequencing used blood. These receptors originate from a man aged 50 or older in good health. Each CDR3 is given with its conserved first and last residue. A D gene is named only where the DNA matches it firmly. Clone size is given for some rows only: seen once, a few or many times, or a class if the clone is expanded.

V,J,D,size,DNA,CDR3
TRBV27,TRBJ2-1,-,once,TGTGCCAGCAGGGCCTCCCTAGCGCTAGGGTACAATGAGCAGTTCTTC,CASRASLALGYNEQFF
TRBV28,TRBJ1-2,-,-,TGTGCCAGCAGTTCCCAGGTGAGGGAGGGCTACACCTTC,CASSSQVREGYTF
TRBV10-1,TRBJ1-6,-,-,TGCGCCACCGCTAGCTCACCCCTCCACTTT,CATASSPLHF
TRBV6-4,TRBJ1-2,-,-,TGTGCCAGCAGTGACAGAGAGGCCGGCTACACCTTC,CASSDREAGYTF
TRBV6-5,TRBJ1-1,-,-,TGTGCCAGCAGACACCTTGAGAACACTGAAGCTTTCTTT,CASRHLENTEAFF
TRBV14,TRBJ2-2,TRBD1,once,TGTGCCAGCAGCCAACTTTCTCCCGGGACAGGGTTCCACACCGGGGAGCTGTTTTTT,CASSQLSPGTGFHTGELFF
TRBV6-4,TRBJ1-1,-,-,TGTGCCAGCAGATTAGAAGTGAACACTGAAGCTTTCTTT,CASRLEVNTEAFF
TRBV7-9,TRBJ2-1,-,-,TGTGCCAGCAGCTTAGGTGCGGGGGCCTCCAACAATGAGCAGTTCTTC,CASSLGAGASNNEQFF
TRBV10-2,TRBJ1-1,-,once,TGCGCCAGCAGTGGAAGGGGTGGCACTGAAGCTTTCTTT,CASSGRGGTEAFF
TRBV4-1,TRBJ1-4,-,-,TGCGCCAGCAGCCAAGCAGGGGTCGATGAAAAACTGTTTTTT,CASSQAGVDEKLFF
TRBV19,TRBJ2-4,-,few,TGTGCCAGTAGTATTGGAGGGGGCGCTAATAACATTCAGTACTTC,CASSIGGGANNIQYF
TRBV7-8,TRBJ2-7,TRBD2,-,TGTGCCAGCAGCTTATGGACTAGCGGGGGTTCTTCCGAGCAGTACTTC,CASSLWTSGGSSEQYF
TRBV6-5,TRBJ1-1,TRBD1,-,TGTGCTGGGGACAGCCTGAACACTGAAGCTTTCTTT,CAGDSLNTEAFF
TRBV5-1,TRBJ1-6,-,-,TGCGCCAGCACTTGGGACGGCGATTCACCCCTCCACTTT,CASTWDGDSPLHF
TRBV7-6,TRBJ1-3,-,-,TGTGCCAGCAGCTTGGTTGGCATAGGCTCTGGAAACACCATATATTTT,CASSLVGIGSGNTIYF
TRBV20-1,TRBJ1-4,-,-,TGCAGTGCTAGAGACAGGGAGAAACTGTTTTTT,CSARDREKLFF
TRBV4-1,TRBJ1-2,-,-,TGCGCCAGCAGCCGATTGGGGGGGAGCTTCTATGGCTACACCTTC,CASSRLGGSFYGYTF
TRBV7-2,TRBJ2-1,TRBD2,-,TGTGCCAGCAGTCGTACTAGCGGGGGGCCTAATGAGCAGTTCTTC,CASSRTSGGPNEQFF
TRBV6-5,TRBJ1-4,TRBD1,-,TGTGCCAGCAGTCTTGTAGGACAGGGCGGTGAAAAACTGTTTTTT,CASSLVGQGGEKLFF
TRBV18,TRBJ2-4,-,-,TGTGCCAGCTCACCAGGGAGCCAAAACATTCAGTACTTC,CASSPGSQNIQYF
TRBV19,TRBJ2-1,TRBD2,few,TGTGCCAGTAAGTCGGGAGGGGCAGACCGGTTGTTTAAGCAGTTCTTC,CASKSGGADRLFKQFF
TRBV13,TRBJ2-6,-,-,TGTGCCAGCAGTCGTGACAGAGTCCCTCTCTCTGGGGCCAACGTCCTGACTTTC,CASSRDRVPLSGANVLTF
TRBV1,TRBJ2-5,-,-,TGCACCAGCAGTCAGACTAGCGATCAAGAGACCCAGTACTTC,CTSSQTSDQETQYF
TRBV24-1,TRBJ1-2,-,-,TGTGCCACCAGTGATTGGGGCGCGGATGGCTACACCTTC,CATSDWGADGYTF
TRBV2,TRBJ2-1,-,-,TGTGCCAGCAAGTTCCCAGGAGGCTACAATGAGCAGTTCTTC,CASKFPGGYNEQFF
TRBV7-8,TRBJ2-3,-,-,TGTGCCAGCAGCTTAGCGACAGCTAATACGCAGTATTTT,CASSLATANTQYF
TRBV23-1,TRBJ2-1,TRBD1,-,TGCGCCAGCAGTCAGTTTCCACCCTCCGGGACAGACTACAATGAGCAGTTCTTC,CASSQFPPSGTDYNEQFF
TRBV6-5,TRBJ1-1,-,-,TGTGCCAGCAGTTACGGGACAATCGGATCAGAAGCTTTCTTT,CASSYGTIGSEAFF
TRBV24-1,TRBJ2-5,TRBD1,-,TGTGCCACCAGGAGGACAGGGCAAGAGACCCAGTACTTC,CATRRTGQETQYF
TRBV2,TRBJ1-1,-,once,TGTGCCAGCAGTGCGGGGTGGACTTTCTTT,CASSAGWTFF
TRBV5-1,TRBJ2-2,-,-,TGCGCCAGCAGCTTGCAGGCGTCCTTGACCGGGGAGCTGTTTTTT,CASSLQASLTGELFF
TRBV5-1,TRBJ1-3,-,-,TGCGCCAGCAGCTTGGCGGGCCGCTCTGGAAACACCATATATTTT,CASSLAGRSGNTIYF
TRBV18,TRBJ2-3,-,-,TGTGCCAGATCACCGCAGACAGGCGCTGCAGATACGCAGTATTTT,CARSPQTGAADTQYF
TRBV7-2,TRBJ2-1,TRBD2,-,TGTGCCAGCAGCTTACTAGCGGGGGGATTGAGTGAGCAGTTCTTC,CASSLLAGGLSEQFF
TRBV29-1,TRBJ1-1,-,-,TGCAGCGTTGAAAAGGGGGGTAACAGGGCTGAAGCTTTCTTT,CSVEKGGNRAEAFF
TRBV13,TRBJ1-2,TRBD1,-,TGTGCCAGCAGCTTAGACGGACAGGGGGAAAGGTATGGCTACACCTTC,CASSLDGQGERYGYTF
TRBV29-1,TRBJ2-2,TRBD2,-,TGCAGCGTTGGAGGCGGGGGGCTGGGCGGGGAGCTGTTTTTT,CSVGGGGLGGELFF
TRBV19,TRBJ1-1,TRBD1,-,TGTGCCAGTAAGGGACAGGGGGTGAACACTGAAGCTTTCTTT,CASKGQGVNTEAFF
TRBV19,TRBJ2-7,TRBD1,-,TGTGCCAGTAGTATTATCTCCGGGACAGGGGACTACGAGCAGTACTTC,CASSIISGTGDYEQYF
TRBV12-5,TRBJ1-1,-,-,TGTGCTAGTGGTTTAAGAAACAGGGAGAGAGCTTTCTTT,CASGLRNRERAFF
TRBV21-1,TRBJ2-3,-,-,TGTGCCAGCTACCGGGGTCATCCGGATACGCAGTATTTT,CASYRGHPDTQYF
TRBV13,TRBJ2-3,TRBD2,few,TGTGCCAGCAGGAAGAACCGACTAGCGGGGGGGAATACGCAGTATTTT,CASRKNRLAGGNTQYF
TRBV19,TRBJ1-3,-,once,TGTGCCAGTACAGGGGCAGTCAGTTCTGGAAACACCATATATTTT,CASTGAVSSGNTIYF
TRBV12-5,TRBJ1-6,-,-,TGTGCTAGTGGCGTGGGGGGGGGACAACGAGGTTCACCCCTCCACTTT,CASGVGGGQRGSPLHF
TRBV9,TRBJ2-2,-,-,TGTGCCAGCAGCGTAGATCCTCCGACCCATGGCGGGGAGCTGTTTTTT,CASSVDPPTHGGELFF
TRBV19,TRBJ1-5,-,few,TGTGCCAGTAGTTTGCCGGGGAATCAGCCCCAGCATTTT,CASSLPGNQPQHF
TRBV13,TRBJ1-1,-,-,TGTGCCAGCAGCTTACGACGGTTGAACACTGAAGCTTTCTTT,CASSLRRLNTEAFF
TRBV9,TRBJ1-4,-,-,TGTGCCAGCAGCGTAGTAACAGGAGCTAATGAAAAACTGTTTTTT,CASSVVTGANEKLFF
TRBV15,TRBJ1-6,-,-,TGTGCCACCAGCAGAGATAGCTTGCGGGCGAGGTCACCCCTCCACTTT,CATSRDSLRARSPLHF
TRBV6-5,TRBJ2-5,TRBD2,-,TGTGCCAGCAGCCGCGGGGGGGCGATGGGGGAGACCCAGTACTTC,CASSRGGAMGETQYF
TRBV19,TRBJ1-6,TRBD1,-,TGTGCCAGTAGTACCGACAGGGGGAATTCACCCCTCCACTTT,CASSTDRGNSPLHF